The rows below give T cell receptor beta chains drawn from one sample of a study of cytomegalovirus exposure and HLA in healthy donors. Using immunoSEQ multiplex PCR, the repertoire was profiled, and TCRdb retains in-frame clones only, with some absent. Among roughly 130,000 clones listed, under 80% were seen once. Source material: PBMCs. The source of these receptors is a man aged 18-30 years in good health and CMV-seropositive. The CDR3 runs from the conserved cysteine through the conserved F or W. D genes are given only for firm matches. A clone size is listed for some rows: how often the clone was seen (once, few, many), or a class if it is expanded.

v_gene,abundance,j_gene,d_gene,CDR3nt,CDR3aa
TRBV9,NA,TRBJ2-1,TRBD1,TGTGCCAGCAGCGTAGACGGACAGGGCTACAATGAGCAGTTCTTC,CASSVDGQGYNEQFF
TRBV9,NA,TRBJ2-7,NA,TGTGCCAGCAGCTCGGGGGCGGGGGTGAGCTCCTACGAGCAGTACTTC,CASSSGAGVSSYEQYF
TRBV7-2,NA,TRBJ1-1,TRBD1,TGTGCCAGCAAAGGGGGCGCGCGGTTTGACACTGAAGCTTTCTTT,CASKGGARFDTEAFF
TRBV7-9,NA,TRBJ2-1,NA,TGTGCCAGCAGCTTGATGAGGGATAGGAATGAGCAGTTCTTC,CASSLMRDRNEQFF
TRBV11-2,NA,TRBJ2-7,TRBD1,TGTGCCAGCAGGCGGACAGGGGTCGACTACGAGCAGTACTTC,CASRRTGVDYEQYF
TRBV2,NA,TRBJ1-2,TRBD1,TGTGCCAGCAGCGTTGACAGGGAAGGTGGCTACACCTTC,CASSVDREGGYTF
TRBV18,NA,TRBJ2-7,TRBD2,TGTGCCAGCTCACCACGGGAGGGTTCCTACGAGCAGTACTTC,CASSPREGSYEQYF
TRBV15,NA,TRBJ1-5,NA,TGTGCCACCAGCAGACAGGGCCTTAACCAGCCCCAGCATTTT,CATSRQGLNQPQHF
TRBV5-1,NA,TRBJ2-7,TRBD1,TGCGCCAGCAGCTTGGTCTACAGGGGTAAGCCCGCCGAGCAGTACTTC,CASSLVYRGKPAEQYF
TRBV19,few,TRBJ1-1,TRBD1,TGTGCCAGTAGCCGGGACAGGGTGCCTGAAGCTTTCTTT,CASSRDRVPEAFF
TRBV2,once,TRBJ1-2,TRBD1,TGTGCCAGCAACCTCGACAGGGTCTACGGCTACACCTTC,CASNLDRVYGYTF
TRBV18,NA,TRBJ1-4,NA,TGTGCCAGCTCACCACCGCAAAGTTTGGGGGCTTCTGATGAAAAACTGTTTTTT,CASSPPQSLGASDEKLFF
TRBV7-9,NA,TRBJ1-1,TRBD1,TGTGCCAGCAGCCAGGGACAGGGAATGAACACTGAAGCTTTCTTT,CASSQGQGMNTEAFF
TRBV6-1,NA,TRBJ1-1,NA,TGTGCCAGCAGTGACAGACGGAGCACTGAAGCTTTCTTT,CASSDRRSTEAFF
TRBV5-8,NA,TRBJ2-7,NA,TGTGCCAGCAGCCCGGGCGGGTCCTCCTACGAGCAGTACTTC,CASSPGGSSYEQYF
TRBV19,NA,TRBJ1-2,TRBD1,TGTGCCAGTAGTATAGTCCTGGACAGGGTCTATGGCTACACCTTC,CASSIVLDRVYGYTF
TRBV6-5,NA,TRBJ1-3,NA,TGTTCCTCAGCTAGCTCTGGAAACACCATATATTTT,CSSASSGNTIYF
TRBV5-1,NA,TRBJ2-7,TRBD1,TGCGCCAGCAGCTCGGGACAGGGTAACTACGAGCAGTACTTC,CASSSGQGNYEQYF
TRBV7-2,NA,TRBJ1-2,TRBD1,TGTGCCAGCAGCTTGGATACAGGGGGGCTCTATGGCTACACCTTC,CASSLDTGGLYGYTF
TRBV16,NA,TRBJ2-7,TRBD2,TGTGCCAGCAGCCTCCGGGACTATGCCTACGAGCAGTACTTC,CASSLRDYAYEQYF